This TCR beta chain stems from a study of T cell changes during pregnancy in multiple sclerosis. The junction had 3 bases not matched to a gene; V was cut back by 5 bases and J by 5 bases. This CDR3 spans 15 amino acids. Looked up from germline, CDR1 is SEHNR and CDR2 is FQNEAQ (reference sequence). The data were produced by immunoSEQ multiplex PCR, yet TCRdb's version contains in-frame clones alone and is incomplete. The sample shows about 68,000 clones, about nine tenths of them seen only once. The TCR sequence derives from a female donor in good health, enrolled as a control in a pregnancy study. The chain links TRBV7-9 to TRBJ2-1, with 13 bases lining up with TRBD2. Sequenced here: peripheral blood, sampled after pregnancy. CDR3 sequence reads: CASSQLAGGHNEQFF. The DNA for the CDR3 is TGTGCCAGCAGCCAACTAGCGGGGGGGCACAATGAGCAGTTCTTC.